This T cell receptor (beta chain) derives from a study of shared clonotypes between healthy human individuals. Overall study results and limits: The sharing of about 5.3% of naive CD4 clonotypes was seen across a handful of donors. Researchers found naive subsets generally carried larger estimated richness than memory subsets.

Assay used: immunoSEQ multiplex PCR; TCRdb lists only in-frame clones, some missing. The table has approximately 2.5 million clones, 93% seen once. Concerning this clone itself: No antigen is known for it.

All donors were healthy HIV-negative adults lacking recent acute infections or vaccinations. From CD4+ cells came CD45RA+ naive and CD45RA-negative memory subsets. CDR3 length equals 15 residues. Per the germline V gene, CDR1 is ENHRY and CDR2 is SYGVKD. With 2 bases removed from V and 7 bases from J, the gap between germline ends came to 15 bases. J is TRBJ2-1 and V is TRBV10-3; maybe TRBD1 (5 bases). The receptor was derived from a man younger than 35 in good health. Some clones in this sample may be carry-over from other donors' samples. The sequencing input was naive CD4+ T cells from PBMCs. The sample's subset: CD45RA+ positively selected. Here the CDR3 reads CAISELEQGLNEQFF. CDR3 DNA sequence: TGTGCCATCAGTGAGCTGGAGCAGGGTCTTAATGAGCAGTTCTTC.